This T cell receptor beta chain was recorded in a study of cytomegalovirus exposure and HLA in healthy donors. Across the study: Of about 390 genotyped donors, roughly 80% grouped in the Caucasian-associated ancestry cluster.

Findings of the study overall: It was reported that the classifier diagnosed cytomegalovirus status with high specificity and sensitivity in both the original and validation cohorts.

13 Jbeta primers and 60 Vbeta primers were used for the PCR. Repertoires were generated with immunoSEQ multiplex PCR, while TCRdb's copy carries only in-frame clones and drops some. The table lists 90,000 to 120,000 clones, more than 65% of them singletons, with about 2.3% in the top ten. CDR1 and CDR2 from the germline V gene are DFQATT and SNEGSKA (reference sequence). CDR3 length: 11 amino acids. V trimming: 6 bases; J trimming: 6 bases; junction bases outside the gene matches: 4. On this clone itself: The antigen is undetermined.

The chain links TRBV20-1 to TRBJ2-7; TRBD1 agrees at 8 bases. The sample comprised PBMCs. The TCR sequence derives from a man aged 25-45 years in good health and CMV-seronegative. This CDR3 is CSARTGLEQYF. CDR3 sequence (DNA): TGCAGTGCCAGGACAGGGCTCGAGCAGTACTTC.